The rows below give T cell receptor beta chains drawn from one sample of a study of Ad26.COV2.S vaccination and SARS-CoV-2 variants. The protocol was immunoSEQ multiplex PCR, while the TCRdb copy is restricted to in-frame clones and leaves out a portion. The sample consists of about 370,000 clones, approximately 91% of them appearing once. The sequencing here drew on peripheral blood, taken in a trial of Ad26.COV2.S vaccine versus placebo. These receptors all come from a person aged 18-65 years who received the Ad26.COV2.S COVID-19 vaccine or a placebo. The CDR3 runs from the conserved cysteine through the conserved F or W. Each record gives: clone size, V gene, D gene, J gene, CDR3 protein, CDR3 DNA. The D gene is left open where the match is weak. Size values are once, few and many counts, or a class for expanded clones, and some rows have none.

abundance: NA; v_gene: TRBV7-9; d_gene: TRBD1; j_gene: TRBJ2-7; CDR3aa: CASSDRGDEQYF; CDR3nt: TGTGCCAGCAGCGACAGGGGAGACGAGCAGTACTTC
abundance: NA; v_gene: TRBV7-2; d_gene: NA; j_gene: TRBJ1-2; CDR3aa: CASSSRQPLYGYTF; CDR3nt: TGTGCCAGCAGCTCAAGACAGCCCCTCTATGGCTACACCTTC
abundance: NA; v_gene: TRBV11-2; d_gene: NA; j_gene: TRBJ2-1; CDR3aa: CASSLDGSVNEQFF; CDR3nt: TGTGCCAGCAGCTTAGACGGGAGTGTCAATGAGCAGTTCTTC
abundance: NA; v_gene: TRBV5-6; d_gene: NA; j_gene: TRBJ2-2; CDR3aa: CASSLGLDTGELFF; CDR3nt: TGTGCCAGCAGCTTGGGGCTCGACACCGGGGAGCTGTTTTTT
abundance: NA; v_gene: TRBV30; d_gene: NA; j_gene: TRBJ2-1; CDR3aa: CAWTFRVRMGEQFF; CDR3nt: TGTGCCTGGACCTTCCGGGTCCGTATGGGTGAGCAGTTCTTC
abundance: NA; v_gene: TRBV6-2/TRBV6-3; d_gene: NA; j_gene: TRBJ1-5; CDR3aa: CASSPLTLGGNQPQHF; CDR3nt: TGTGCCAGCAGCCCTTTGACACTTGGAGGCAATCAGCCCCAGCATTTT
abundance: NA; v_gene: TRBV10-3; d_gene: TRBD1; j_gene: TRBJ2-7; CDR3aa: CAISGGQTYEQYF; CDR3nt: TGTGCCATCAGTGGGGGACAGACCTACGAGCAGTACTTC
abundance: NA; v_gene: TRBV5-6; d_gene: NA; j_gene: TRBJ2-7; CDR3aa: CASSLALRDPSYEQYF; CDR3nt: TGTGCCAGCAGCTTGGCCTTGAGGGATCCTTCCTACGAGCAGTACTTC
abundance: NA; v_gene: TRBV11-1; d_gene: TRBD2; j_gene: TRBJ2-4; CDR3aa: CASSPPLAEGGNIQYF; CDR3nt: TGTGCCAGCAGCCCCCCCCTAGCGGAGGGCGGGAACATTCAGTACTTC
abundance: NA; v_gene: TRBV5-4; d_gene: NA; j_gene: TRBJ2-2; CDR3aa: CASSSGVVGGELFF; CDR3nt: TGTGCCAGCAGCTCGGGGGTCGTGGGCGGGGAGCTGTTTTTT
abundance: NA; v_gene: TRBV3-1/TRBV3-2; d_gene: NA; j_gene: TRBJ2-1; CDR3aa: CASSPRLDQYNEQFF; CDR3nt: TGTGCCAGCAGCCCACGACTAGATCAGTACAATGAGCAGTTCTTC
abundance: NA; v_gene: TRBV28; d_gene: TRBD1; j_gene: TRBJ2-7; CDR3aa: CASSLRTGGYEQYF; CDR3nt: TGTGCCAGCAGTTTAAGGACAGGGGGTTACGAGCAGTACTTC
abundance: NA; v_gene: TRBV19; d_gene: TRBD2; j_gene: TRBJ2-1; CDR3aa: CASSIARLAGHNEQFF; CDR3nt: TGTGCCAGTAGTATAGCCCGACTAGCGGGGCACAATGAGCAGTTCTTC
abundance: NA; v_gene: TRBV28; d_gene: NA; j_gene: TRBJ1-4; CDR3aa: CASSLRDLTYGEKLFF; CDR3nt: TGTGCCAGCAGTTTGAGAGACTTGACCTACGGGGAAAAACTGTTTTTT
abundance: NA; v_gene: TRBV11-1; d_gene: TRBD2; j_gene: TRBJ2-1; CDR3aa: CASSQGWGLAGNEQFF; CDR3nt: TGTGCCAGCAGCCAAGGGTGGGGGCTAGCGGGCAATGAGCAGTTCTTC
abundance: NA; v_gene: TRBV6-5; d_gene: TRBD1; j_gene: TRBJ1-5; CDR3aa: CASSNRGLLQPQHF; CDR3nt: TGTGCCAGCAGTAACAGGGGGCTGCTTCAGCCCCAGCATTTT
abundance: NA; v_gene: TRBV18; d_gene: NA; j_gene: TRBJ2-7; CDR3aa: CASSPRGGQEQYF; CDR3nt: TGTGCCAGCTCACCAAGAGGGGGACAAGAGCAGTACTTC
abundance: NA; v_gene: TRBV9; d_gene: NA; j_gene: TRBJ2-3; CDR3aa: CASSPLRGRTVTDTQYF; CDR3nt: TGTGCCAGCAGCCCCCTCCGGGGGCGGACCGTGACAGATACGCAGTATTTT
abundance: NA; v_gene: TRBV28; d_gene: NA; j_gene: TRBJ2-6; CDR3aa: CASSQTSTPSGANVLTF; CDR3nt: TGTGCCAGCAGTCAGACTAGTACCCCCTCTGGGGCCAACGTCCTGACTTTC
abundance: NA; v_gene: TRBV9; d_gene: NA; j_gene: TRBJ1-1; CDR3aa: CASSVEVANTEAFF; CDR3nt: TGTGCCAGCAGCGTAGAGGTAGCTAACACTGAAGCTTTCTTT
abundance: once; v_gene: TRBV9; d_gene: NA; j_gene: TRBJ2-3; CDR3aa: CASSERDWHTQYF; CDR3nt: TGTGCCAGCAGCGAGAGGGACTGGCATACGCAGTATTTT
abundance: once; v_gene: TRBV15; d_gene: TRBD1; j_gene: TRBJ2-3; CDR3aa: CATSREAGTGVTDTQYF; CDR3nt: TGTGCCACCAGCAGAGAGGCCGGGACAGGGGTAACAGATACGCAGTATTTT
abundance: NA; v_gene: TRBV9; d_gene: TRBD1; j_gene: TRBJ2-7; CDR3aa: CASSVARDRTPYEQYF; CDR3nt: TGTGCCAGCAGCGTAGCCCGGGACAGAACTCCCTACGAGCAGTACTTC
abundance: NA; v_gene: TRBV6-5; d_gene: NA; j_gene: TRBJ1-2; CDR3aa: CASSSGDSYGYTF; CDR3nt: TGTGCCAGCAGTTCGGGGGACTCCTATGGCTACACCTTC
abundance: NA; v_gene: TRBV5-1; d_gene: NA; j_gene: TRBJ2-1; CDR3aa: CASSHQDNEQFF; CDR3nt: TGCGCCAGCAGCCATCAGGACAATGAGCAGTTCTTC
abundance: once; v_gene: TRBV10-3; d_gene: NA; j_gene: TRBJ2-7; CDR3aa: CAISVQAMEIGEQYF; CDR3nt: TGTGCCATCAGTGTCCAGGCTATGGAGATCGGCGAGCAGTACTTC
abundance: NA; v_gene: TRBV2; d_gene: NA; j_gene: TRBJ2-7; CDR3aa: CASSFGGTFDRYEQYF; CDR3nt: TGTGCCAGCAGTTTTGGCGGGACCTTCGACCGCTACGAGCAGTACTTC
abundance: few; v_gene: TRBV7-8; d_gene: NA; j_gene: TRBJ1-5; CDR3aa: CASSRDRANQPQHF; CDR3nt: TGTGCCAGCAGCCGCGACCGAGCAAATCAGCCCCAGCATTTT
abundance: NA; v_gene: TRBV5-1; d_gene: TRBD2; j_gene: TRBJ2-3; CDR3aa: CASSLGALAGTPDTQYF; CDR3nt: TGCGCCAGCAGCTTGGGGGCGCTAGCGGGAACCCCAGATACGCAGTATTTT
abundance: NA; v_gene: TRBV27; d_gene: TRBD1; j_gene: TRBJ1-4; CDR3aa: CASSPRGQDLKLFF; CDR3nt: TGTGCCAGCAGCCCACGGGGACAGGACCTAAAACTGTTTTTT
abundance: NA; v_gene: TRBV18; d_gene: NA; j_gene: TRBJ2-7; CDR3aa: CASSPSDNPYEQYF; CDR3nt: TGTGCCAGCTCACCGTCTGACAACCCCTACGAGCAGTACTTC
abundance: NA; v_gene: TRBV11-2; d_gene: NA; j_gene: TRBJ2-3; CDR3aa: CASSLEDRTQYF; CDR3nt: TGTGCCAGCAGCTTAGAAGACCGGACGCAGTATTTT
abundance: NA; v_gene: TRBV7-7; d_gene: NA; j_gene: TRBJ2-1; CDR3aa: CASSLDASRWSEQFF; CDR3nt: TGTGCTAGCAGCTTAGATGCTAGCCGATGGTCGGAGCAGTTCTTC
abundance: NA; v_gene: TRBV5-1; d_gene: NA; j_gene: TRBJ1-3; CDR3aa: CASSFGDSGNTIYF; CDR3nt: TGCGCCAGCAGCTTCGGGGACTCTGGAAACACCATATATTTT
abundance: NA; v_gene: TRBV6-5; d_gene: NA; j_gene: TRBJ1-1; CDR3aa: CASSLHKNTEAFF; CDR3nt: TGTGCCAGCAGCCTACACAAGAACACTGAAGCTTTCTTT
abundance: NA; v_gene: TRBV7-2; d_gene: TRBD2; j_gene: TRBJ2-1; CDR3aa: CASSLLAGGINEQFF; CDR3nt: TGTGCCAGCAGCCTACTAGCGGGAGGTATCAATGAGCAGTTCTTC
abundance: NA; v_gene: TRBV24-1; d_gene: TRBD1; j_gene: TRBJ1-4; CDR3aa: CATSAGGQGRGNEKLFF; CDR3nt: TGTGCCACCAGTGCGGGAGGACAGGGAAGAGGAAATGAAAAACTGTTTTTT
abundance: once; v_gene: TRBV5-1; d_gene: NA; j_gene: TRBJ1-2; CDR3aa: CASSLSIGYGGGYTF; CDR3nt: TGCGCCAGCAGCTTGTCTATAGGTTACGGGGGCGGCTACACCTTC
abundance: NA; v_gene: TRBV6-5; d_gene: TRBD1; j_gene: TRBJ2-7; CDR3aa: CASRATGGGFYEQYF; CDR3nt: TGTGCCAGCAGAGCCACAGGGGGCGGTTTCTACGAGCAGTACTTC
abundance: NA; v_gene: TRBV6-5; d_gene: NA; j_gene: TRBJ2-7; CDR3aa: CASNSGGGGNEQYF; CDR3nt: TGTGCCAGCAACTCGGGGGGAGGGGGTAATGAGCAGTACTTC
abundance: NA; v_gene: TRBV7-3; d_gene: TRBD2; j_gene: TRBJ2-6; CDR3aa: CASSGGGPGANVLTF; CDR3nt: TGTGCCAGCAGTGGCGGGGGGCCTGGGGCCAACGTCCTGACTTTC
abundance: NA; v_gene: TRBV6-5; d_gene: NA; j_gene: TRBJ2-1; CDR3aa: CASRGRGYNEQFF; CDR3nt: TGTGCCAGCAGGGGGCGGGGTTACAATGAGCAGTTCTTC
abundance: NA; v_gene: TRBV3-1/TRBV3-2; d_gene: NA; j_gene: TRBJ1-4; CDR3aa: CASSLICQGEKLFF; CDR3nt: TGTGCCAGCAGCCTAATATGCCAGGGAGAAAAACTGTTTTTT
abundance: NA; v_gene: TRBV7-2; d_gene: NA; j_gene: TRBJ1-2; CDR3aa: CASSLRGEGTPNYGYTF; CDR3nt: TGTGCCAGCAGCTTAAGGGGTGAGGGGACACCGAATTATGGCTACACCTTC
abundance: NA; v_gene: TRBV11-3; d_gene: NA; j_gene: TRBJ2-2; CDR3aa: CASSQYPTGRLNTGELFF; CDR3nt: TGTGCCAGCAGCCAATACCCCACGGGCAGGTTGAACACCGGGGAGCTGTTTTTT
abundance: NA; v_gene: TRBV3-1/TRBV3-2; d_gene: NA; j_gene: TRBJ1-1; CDR3aa: CASSHGWEGTEAFF; CDR3nt: TGTGCCAGCAGCCATGGATGGGAGGGGACGGAAGCTTTCTTT
abundance: NA; v_gene: TRBV19; d_gene: NA; j_gene: TRBJ1-4; CDR3aa: CASSIFQGPATNEKLFF; CDR3nt: TGTGCCAGTAGTATCTTCCAGGGGCCTGCAACTAATGAAAAACTGTTTTTT
abundance: once; v_gene: TRBV5-1; d_gene: NA; j_gene: TRBJ2-1; CDR3aa: CASSLALRDPIF; CDR3nt: TGCGCCAGCAGCTTGGCCTTAAGGGATCCCATCTTC
abundance: NA; v_gene: TRBV28; d_gene: NA; j_gene: TRBJ2-5; CDR3aa: CASSDVKETQYF; CDR3nt: TGTGCCAGTTCGGACGTAAAAGAGACCCAGTACTTC
abundance: NA; v_gene: TRBV29-1; d_gene: TRBD1; j_gene: TRBJ1-2; CDR3aa: CSVEGDRARDGYTF; CDR3nt: TGCAGCGTTGAAGGGGACAGGGCGAGGGATGGCTACACCTTC